Ten or more counts support the clone carrying this T cell receptor gamma chain. Its antigen is currently unknown. These data are taken from a study of γδ T cells in repeated Plasmodium falciparum infection. The overall study: Age- and gender-matched Australian children served as comparison for malaria-exposed Malian children. Sampling occurred at baseline, pre-infection for selected infections, and 21 days post-infection.

Overall study results and limits: Many TCRgamma sequences overlapped between individuals in stable Vgamma9/Vdelta2+ repertoires.

Gammadelta T cells were flow-sorted from PBMC into Vgamma9/Vdelta2+ and Vdelta2-negative populations for bulk analysis. V was pared by 3 bases and J by 3 bases, with 8 bases of the junction left unmatched. Germline V CDR1 and CDR2: VTNTFY, YDVSTARD (reference sequence). CDR3 length: 14 amino acids. TCRdb re-called the multiplex PCR reads with CATT. This table has approximately 32,000 gamma-chain clones, 1.4% appearing once. The material sequenced was gamma-delta T cells from blood. This receptor was identified in a pool of human donors (malaria-infected and uninfected, not separated). The chain employs TRGV3 and TRGJ1 or TRGJ2. CDR3 residues: CATWDPRPYYKKLF. The DNA of the CDR3 is TGTGCCACCTGGGACCCCCGACCTTATTATAAGAAACTCTTT.